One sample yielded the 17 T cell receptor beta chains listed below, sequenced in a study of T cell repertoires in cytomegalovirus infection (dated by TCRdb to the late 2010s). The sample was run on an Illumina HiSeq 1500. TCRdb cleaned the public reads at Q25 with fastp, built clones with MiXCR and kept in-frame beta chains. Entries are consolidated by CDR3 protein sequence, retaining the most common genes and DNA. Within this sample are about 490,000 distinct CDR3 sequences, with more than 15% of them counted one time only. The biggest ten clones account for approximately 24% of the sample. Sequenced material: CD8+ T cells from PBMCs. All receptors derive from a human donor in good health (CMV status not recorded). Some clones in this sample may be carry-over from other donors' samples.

The chain's CDR3 is CASSYTGTGTDTQYF. DNA for the CDR3: TGTGCCAGCAGTTACACCGGGACGGGGACAGATACGCAGTATTTT. The rearrangement links TRBV6-5 to TRBJ2-3; either TRBD1 or TRBD2 may fit D (5 bases each). Germline CDR1 reads MNHEY; CDR2 reads SVGAGI. V lost 2 bases, J lost 3 bases, and 12 bases lay in between. The CDR3 consists of 15 residues.

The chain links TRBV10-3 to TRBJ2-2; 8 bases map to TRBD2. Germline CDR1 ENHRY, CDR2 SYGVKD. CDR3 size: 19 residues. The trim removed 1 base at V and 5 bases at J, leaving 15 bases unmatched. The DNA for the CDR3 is TGTGCCATCAGTGAGTTTAAAGAAGGCCAGGGGACTAGAACCGGGGAGCTGTTTTTT. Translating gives CAISEFKEGQGTRTGELFF.

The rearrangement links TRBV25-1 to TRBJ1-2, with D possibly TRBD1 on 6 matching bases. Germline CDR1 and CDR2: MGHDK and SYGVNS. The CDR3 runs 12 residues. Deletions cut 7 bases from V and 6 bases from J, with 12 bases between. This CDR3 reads CASNLGGHGYTF. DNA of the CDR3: TGTGCCAGCAACCTGGGGGGCCATGGCTACACCTTC.

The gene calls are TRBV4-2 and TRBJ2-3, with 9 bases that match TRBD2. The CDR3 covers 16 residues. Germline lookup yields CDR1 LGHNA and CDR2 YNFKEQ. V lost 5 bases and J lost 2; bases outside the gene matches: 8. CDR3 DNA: TGTGCCAGCAGCTATTGGCGGGAGGGCCTCACAGATACGCAGTATTTT. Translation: CASSYWREGLTDTQYF.

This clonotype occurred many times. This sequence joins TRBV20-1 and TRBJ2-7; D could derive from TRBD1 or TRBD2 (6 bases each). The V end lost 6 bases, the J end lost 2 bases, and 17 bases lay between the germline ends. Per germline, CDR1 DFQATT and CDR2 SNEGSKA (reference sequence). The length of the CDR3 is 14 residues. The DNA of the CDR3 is TGCAGTGCCCCGGGGGCGGGTATGACCTACGAGCAGTACTTC. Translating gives CSAPGAGMTYEQYF.

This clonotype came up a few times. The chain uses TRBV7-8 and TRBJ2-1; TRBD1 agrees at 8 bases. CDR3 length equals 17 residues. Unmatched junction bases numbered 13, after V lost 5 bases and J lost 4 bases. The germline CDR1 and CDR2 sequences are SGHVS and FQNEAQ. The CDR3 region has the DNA TGTGCCAGCAGCCCAGGCGTAGCAGGGGGCCTATACAATGAGCAGTTCTTC. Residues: CASSPGVAGGLYNEQFF. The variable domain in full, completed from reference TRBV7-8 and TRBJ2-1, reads GAGVSQSPRYKVAKRGQDVALRCDPISGHVSLFWYQQALGQGPEFLTYFQNEAQLDKSGLPSDRFFAERPEGSVSTLKIQRTQQEDSAVYLCASSPGVAGGLYNEQFFGPGTRLTVL.

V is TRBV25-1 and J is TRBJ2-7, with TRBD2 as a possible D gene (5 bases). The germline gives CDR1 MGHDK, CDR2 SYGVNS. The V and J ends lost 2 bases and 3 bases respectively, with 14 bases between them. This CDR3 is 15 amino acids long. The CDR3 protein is CASSERTGNNYEQYF. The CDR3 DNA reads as TGTGCCAGCAGTGAACGAACGGGAAACAACTACGAGCAGTACTTC.

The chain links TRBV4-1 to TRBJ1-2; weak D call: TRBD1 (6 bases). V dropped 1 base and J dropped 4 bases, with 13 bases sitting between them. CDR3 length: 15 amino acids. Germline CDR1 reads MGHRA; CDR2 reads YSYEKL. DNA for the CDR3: TGCGCCAGCAGCCAAGTGGCTGGGGGGCCCTATGGCTACACCTTC. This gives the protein CASSQVAGGPYGYTF.

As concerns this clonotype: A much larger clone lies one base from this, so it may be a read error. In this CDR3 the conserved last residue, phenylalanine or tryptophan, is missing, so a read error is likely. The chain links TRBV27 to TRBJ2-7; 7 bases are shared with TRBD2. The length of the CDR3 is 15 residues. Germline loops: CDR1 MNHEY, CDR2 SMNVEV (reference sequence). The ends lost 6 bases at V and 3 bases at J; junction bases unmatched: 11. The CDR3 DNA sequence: TGTGCCAGCAGCTTTGGAGGGACTACCTACTACGAGCAGTACTTA. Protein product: CASSFGGTTYYEQYL.

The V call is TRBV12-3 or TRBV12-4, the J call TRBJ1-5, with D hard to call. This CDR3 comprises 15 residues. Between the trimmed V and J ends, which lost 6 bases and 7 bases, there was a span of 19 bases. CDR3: CASSPGSAFEQPQHF. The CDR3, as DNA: TGTGCCAGCAGCCCCGGGTCGGCTTTCGAACAGCCCCAGCATTTT.

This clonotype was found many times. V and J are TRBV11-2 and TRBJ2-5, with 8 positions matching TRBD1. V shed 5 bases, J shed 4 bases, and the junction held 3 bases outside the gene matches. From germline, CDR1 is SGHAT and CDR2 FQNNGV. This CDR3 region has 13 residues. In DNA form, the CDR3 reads TGTGCCAGCAGCGTGACAGGGGCAGAGACCCAGTACTTC. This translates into CASSVTGAETQYF.

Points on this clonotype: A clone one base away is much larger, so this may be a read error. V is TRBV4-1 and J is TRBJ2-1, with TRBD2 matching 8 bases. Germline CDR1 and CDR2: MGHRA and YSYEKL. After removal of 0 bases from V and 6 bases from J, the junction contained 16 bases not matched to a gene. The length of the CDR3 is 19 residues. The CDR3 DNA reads TGCGCCAGCAGCCAAGATCGAGCTAGCGGGCTTATAAGTTTCAATGAGCAGTTCTTC. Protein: CASSQDRASGLISFNEQFF.

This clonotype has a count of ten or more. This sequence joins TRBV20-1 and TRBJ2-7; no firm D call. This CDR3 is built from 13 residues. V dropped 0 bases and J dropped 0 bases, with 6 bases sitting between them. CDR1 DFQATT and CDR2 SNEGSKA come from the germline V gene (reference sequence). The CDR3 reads CSARDASSYEQYF. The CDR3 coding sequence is TGCAGTGCTAGAGATGCAAGCTCCTACGAGCAGTACTTC.

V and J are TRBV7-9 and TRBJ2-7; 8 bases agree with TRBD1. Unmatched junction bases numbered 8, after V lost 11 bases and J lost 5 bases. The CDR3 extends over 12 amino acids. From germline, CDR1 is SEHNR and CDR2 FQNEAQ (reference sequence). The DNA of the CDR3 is TGTGCCGTACCGGGACAGGACAACGAGCAGTACTTC. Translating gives CAVPGQDNEQYF.

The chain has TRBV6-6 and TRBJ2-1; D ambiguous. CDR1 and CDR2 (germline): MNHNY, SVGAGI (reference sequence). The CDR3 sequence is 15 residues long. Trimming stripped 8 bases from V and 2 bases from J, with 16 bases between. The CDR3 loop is CASGFGVVTYNEQFF. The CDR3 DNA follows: TGTGCCAGCGGATTCGGCGTTGTCACCTACAATGAGCAGTTCTTC.

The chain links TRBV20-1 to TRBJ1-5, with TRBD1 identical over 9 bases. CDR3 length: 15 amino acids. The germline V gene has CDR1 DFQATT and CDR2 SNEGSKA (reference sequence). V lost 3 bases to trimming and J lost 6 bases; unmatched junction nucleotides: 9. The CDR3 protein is CSASNRGRPGQPQHF. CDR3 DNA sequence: TGCAGTGCTAGCAACAGGGGGCGCCCGGGTCAGCCCCAGCATTTT.

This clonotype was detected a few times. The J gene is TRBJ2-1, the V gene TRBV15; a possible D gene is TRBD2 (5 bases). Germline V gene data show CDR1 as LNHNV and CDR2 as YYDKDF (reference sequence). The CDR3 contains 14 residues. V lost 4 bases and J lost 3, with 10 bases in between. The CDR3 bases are TGTGCCACCAGCAAGAGGGAGAACTACAATGAGCAGTTCTTC. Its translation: CATSKRENYNEQFF.